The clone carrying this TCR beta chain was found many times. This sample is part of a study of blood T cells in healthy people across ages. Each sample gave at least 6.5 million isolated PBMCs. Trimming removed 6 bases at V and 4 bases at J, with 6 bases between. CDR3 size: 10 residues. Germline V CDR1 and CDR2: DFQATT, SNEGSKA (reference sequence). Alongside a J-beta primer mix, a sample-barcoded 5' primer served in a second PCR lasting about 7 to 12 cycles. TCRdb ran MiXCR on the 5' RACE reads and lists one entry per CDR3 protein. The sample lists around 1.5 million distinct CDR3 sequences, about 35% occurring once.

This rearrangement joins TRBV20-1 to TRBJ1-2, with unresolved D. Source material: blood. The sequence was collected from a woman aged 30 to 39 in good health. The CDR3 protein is CSASPYGYTF. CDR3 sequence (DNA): TGCAGTGCCAGTCCCTATGGCTACACCTTC.